This T cell receptor beta chain was retrieved from a study of early T cells in non-severe SARS-CoV-2 infection. About the research overall: RNA in bulk from unsorted whole blood was sequenced, and chains were unpaired.

Trimming took off 6 bases at V and 0 bases at J, with 18 bases between the two ends. CDR3 length: 18 residues. Unique molecular identifiers tagged individual cDNA molecules. TCRdb re-derived calls from the 5' RACE reads in MiXCR, one entry per CDR3 protein. The sample shows tens of thousands of distinct CDR3 sequences, around 6.6% of them seen only once. In its sample, this clonotype was seen a few times. V and J are TRBV12-3 or TRBV12-4 and TRBJ2-6, with D tentatively TRBD2 (5 bases). Sequences were derived from whole blood, sampled at baseline. The TCR sequence derives from an adult who was a healthcare worker with PCR-confirmed SARS-CoV-2 infection or an uninfected control (not recorded which). CDR3 protein: CASSAPGSPYSGANVLTF. The CDR3 DNA is TGTGCCAGCAGCGCCCCGGGGTCGCCCTACTCTGGGGCCAACGTCCTGACTTTC.